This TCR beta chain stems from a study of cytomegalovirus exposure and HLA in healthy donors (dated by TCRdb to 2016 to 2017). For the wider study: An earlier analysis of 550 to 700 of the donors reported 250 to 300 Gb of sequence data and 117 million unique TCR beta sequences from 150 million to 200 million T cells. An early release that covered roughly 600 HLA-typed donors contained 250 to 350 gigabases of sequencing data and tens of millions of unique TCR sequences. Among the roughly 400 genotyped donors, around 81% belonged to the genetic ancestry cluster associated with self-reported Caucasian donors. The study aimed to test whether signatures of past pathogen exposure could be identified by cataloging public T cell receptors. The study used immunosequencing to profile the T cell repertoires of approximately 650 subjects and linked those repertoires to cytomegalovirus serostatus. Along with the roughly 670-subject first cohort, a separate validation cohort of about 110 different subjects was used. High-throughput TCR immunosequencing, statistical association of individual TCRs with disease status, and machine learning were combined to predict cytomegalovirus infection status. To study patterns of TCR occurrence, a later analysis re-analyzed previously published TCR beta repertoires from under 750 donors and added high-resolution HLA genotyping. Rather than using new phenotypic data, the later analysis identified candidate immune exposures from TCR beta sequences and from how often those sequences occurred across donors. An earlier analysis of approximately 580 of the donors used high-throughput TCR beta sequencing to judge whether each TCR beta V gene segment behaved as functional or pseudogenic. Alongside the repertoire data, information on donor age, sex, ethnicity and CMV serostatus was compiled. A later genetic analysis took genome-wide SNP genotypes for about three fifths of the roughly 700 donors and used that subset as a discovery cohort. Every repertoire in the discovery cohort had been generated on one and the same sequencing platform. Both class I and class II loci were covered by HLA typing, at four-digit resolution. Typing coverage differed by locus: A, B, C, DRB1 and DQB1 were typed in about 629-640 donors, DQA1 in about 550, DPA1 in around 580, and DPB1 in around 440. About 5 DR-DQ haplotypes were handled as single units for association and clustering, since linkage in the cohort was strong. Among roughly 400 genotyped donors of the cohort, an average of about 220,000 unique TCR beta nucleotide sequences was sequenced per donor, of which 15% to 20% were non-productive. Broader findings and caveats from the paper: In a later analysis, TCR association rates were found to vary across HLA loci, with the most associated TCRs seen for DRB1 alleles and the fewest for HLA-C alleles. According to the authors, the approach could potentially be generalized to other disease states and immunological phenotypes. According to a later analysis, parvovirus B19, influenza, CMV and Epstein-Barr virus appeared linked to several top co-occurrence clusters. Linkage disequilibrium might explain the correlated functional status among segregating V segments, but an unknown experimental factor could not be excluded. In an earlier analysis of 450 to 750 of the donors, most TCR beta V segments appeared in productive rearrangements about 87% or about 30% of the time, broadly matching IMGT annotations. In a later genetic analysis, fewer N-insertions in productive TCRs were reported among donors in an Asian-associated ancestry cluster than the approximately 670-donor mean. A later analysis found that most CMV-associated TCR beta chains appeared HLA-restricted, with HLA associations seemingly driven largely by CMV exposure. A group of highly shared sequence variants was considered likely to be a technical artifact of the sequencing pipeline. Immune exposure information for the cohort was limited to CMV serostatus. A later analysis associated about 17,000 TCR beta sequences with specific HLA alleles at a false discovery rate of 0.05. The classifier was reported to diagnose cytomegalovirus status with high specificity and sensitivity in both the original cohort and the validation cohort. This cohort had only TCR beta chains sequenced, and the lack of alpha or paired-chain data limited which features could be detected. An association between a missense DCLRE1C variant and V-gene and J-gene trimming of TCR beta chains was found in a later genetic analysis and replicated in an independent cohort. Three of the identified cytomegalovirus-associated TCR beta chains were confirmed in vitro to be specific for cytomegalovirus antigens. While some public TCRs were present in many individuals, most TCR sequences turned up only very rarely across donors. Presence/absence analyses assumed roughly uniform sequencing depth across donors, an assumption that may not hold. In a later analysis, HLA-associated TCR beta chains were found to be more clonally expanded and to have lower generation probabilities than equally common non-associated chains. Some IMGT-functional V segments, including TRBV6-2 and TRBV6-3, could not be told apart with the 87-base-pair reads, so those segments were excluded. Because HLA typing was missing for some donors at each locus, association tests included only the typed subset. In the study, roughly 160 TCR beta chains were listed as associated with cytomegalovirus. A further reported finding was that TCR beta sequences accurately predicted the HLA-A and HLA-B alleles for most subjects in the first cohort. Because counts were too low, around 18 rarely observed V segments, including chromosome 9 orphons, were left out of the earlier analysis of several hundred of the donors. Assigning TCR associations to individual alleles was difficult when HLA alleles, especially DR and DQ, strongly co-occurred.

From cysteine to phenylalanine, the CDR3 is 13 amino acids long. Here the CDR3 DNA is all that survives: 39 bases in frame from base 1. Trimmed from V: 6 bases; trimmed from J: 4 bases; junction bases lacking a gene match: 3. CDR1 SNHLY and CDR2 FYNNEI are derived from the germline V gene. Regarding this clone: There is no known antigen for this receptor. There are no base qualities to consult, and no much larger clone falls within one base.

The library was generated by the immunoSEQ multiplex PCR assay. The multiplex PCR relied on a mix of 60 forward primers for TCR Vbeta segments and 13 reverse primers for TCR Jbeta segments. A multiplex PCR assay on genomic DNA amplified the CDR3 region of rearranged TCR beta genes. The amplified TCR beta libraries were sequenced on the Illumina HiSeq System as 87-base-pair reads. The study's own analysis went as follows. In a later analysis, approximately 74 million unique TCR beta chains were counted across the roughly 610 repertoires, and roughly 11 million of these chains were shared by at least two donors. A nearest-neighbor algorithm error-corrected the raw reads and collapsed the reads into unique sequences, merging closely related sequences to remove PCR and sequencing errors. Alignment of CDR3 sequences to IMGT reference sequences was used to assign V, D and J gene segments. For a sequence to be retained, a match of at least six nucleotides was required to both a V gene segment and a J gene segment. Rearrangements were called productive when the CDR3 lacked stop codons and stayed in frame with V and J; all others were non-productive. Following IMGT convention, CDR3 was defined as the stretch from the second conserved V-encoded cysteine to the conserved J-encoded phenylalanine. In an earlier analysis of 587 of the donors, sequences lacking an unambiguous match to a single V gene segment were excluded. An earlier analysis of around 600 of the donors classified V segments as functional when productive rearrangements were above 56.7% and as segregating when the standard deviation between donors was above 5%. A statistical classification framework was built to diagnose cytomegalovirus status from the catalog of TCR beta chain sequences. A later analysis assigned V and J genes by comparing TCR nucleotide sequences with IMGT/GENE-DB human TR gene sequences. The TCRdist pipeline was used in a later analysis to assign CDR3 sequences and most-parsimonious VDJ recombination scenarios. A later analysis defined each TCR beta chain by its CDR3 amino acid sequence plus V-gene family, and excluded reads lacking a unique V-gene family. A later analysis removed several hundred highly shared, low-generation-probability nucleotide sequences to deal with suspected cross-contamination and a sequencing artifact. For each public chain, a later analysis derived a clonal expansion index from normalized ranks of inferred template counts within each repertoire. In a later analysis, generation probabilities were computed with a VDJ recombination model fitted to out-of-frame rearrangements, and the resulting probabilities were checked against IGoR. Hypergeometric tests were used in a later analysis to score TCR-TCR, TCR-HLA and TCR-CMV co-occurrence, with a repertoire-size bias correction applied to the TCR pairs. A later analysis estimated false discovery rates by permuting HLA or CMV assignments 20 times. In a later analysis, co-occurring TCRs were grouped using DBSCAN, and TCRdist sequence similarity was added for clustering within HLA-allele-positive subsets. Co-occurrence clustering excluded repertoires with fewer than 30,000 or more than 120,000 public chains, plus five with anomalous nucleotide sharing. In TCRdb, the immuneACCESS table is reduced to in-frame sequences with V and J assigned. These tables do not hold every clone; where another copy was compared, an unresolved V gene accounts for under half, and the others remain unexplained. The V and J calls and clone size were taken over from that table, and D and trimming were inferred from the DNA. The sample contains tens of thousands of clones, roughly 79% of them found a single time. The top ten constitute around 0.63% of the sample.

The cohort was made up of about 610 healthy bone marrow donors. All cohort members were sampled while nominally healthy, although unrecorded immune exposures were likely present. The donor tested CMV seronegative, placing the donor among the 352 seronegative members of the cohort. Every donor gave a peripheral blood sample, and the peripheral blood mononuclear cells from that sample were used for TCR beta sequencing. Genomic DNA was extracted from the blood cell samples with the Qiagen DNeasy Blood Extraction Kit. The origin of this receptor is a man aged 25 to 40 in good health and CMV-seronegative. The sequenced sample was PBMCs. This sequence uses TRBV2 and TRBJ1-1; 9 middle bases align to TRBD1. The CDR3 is CASRGQGVTEAFF. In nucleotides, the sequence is TGTGCCAGCAGGGGACAGGGAGTCACTGAAGCTTTCTTT.